This TCR beta chain was sequenced for a study of blood T cell repertoires in COVID-19. In the study overall: COVID-19 samples from acute and convalescent phases originated in the United States, Italy and Spain. T cells, B-cell-depleted T cells, or PBMCs supplied cDNA or gDNA.

In germline, CDR1 is MNHEY, CDR2 SVGAGI. V dropped 1 base and J dropped 4 bases, with 12 bases sitting between them. The CDR3 length is 15 residues. Original methodology: Researchers report that nucleated cell counts were estimated from reference gene primer amplification. Sequenced by immunoSEQ multiplex PCR; TCRdb stores in-frame clones only, minus some. The V and J calls and clone size are taken from that table; D and trimming were inferred from the DNA. The top ten hold over 2% of the sample, which has 250,000 to 300,000 clones, roughly nine tenths seen once. The sample comprised peripheral blood. This receptor was taken from a woman in her forties or fifties who had recovered from COVID-19. V and J are TRBV6-5 and TRBJ2-3; a weak D match, TRBD2 (6 bases). The CDR3 nucleotides are TGTGCCAGCAGTTACTGGGACTCCGTCCCAGATACGCAGTATTTT. This encodes CASSYWDSVPDTQYF.